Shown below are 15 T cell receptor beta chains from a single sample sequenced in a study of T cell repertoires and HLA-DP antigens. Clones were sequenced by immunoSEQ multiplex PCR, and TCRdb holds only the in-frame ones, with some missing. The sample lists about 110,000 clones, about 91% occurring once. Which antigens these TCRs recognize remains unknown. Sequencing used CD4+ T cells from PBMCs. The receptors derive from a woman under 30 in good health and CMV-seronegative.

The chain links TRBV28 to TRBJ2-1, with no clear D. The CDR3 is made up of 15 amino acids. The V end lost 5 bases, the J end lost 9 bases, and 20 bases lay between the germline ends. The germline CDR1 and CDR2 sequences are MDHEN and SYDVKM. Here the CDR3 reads CASSPPNWVVSEQFF. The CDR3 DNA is TGTGCCAGCAGTCCCCCAAATTGGGTCGTGAGTGAGCAGTTCTTC. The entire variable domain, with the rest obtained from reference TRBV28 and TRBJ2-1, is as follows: DVKVTQSSRYLVKRTGEKVFLECVQDMDHENMFWYRQDPGLGLRLIYFSYDVKMKEKGDIPEGYSVSREKKERFSLILESASTNQTSMYLCASSPPNWVVSEQFFGPGTRLTVL.

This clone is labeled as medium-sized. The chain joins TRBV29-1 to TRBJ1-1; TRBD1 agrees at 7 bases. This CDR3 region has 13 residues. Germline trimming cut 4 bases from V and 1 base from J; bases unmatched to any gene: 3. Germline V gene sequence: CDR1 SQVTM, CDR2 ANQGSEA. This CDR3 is CSVVRDRNTEAFF. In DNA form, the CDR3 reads TGCAGCGTTGTACGGGACAGGAACACTGAAGCTTTCTTT.

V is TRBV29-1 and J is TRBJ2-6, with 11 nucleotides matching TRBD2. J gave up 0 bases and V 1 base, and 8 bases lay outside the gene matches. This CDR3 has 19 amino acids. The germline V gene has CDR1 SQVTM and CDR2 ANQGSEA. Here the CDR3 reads CSVEAGGTSGFSGANVLTF. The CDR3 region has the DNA TGCAGCGTTGAAGCCGGTGGGACTAGCGGCTTCTCTGGGGCCAACGTCCTGACTTTC.

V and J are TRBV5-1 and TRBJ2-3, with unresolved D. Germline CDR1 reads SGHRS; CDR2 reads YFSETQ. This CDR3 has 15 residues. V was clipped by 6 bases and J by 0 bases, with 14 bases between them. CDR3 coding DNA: TGCGCCAGCACCACTCGGGTACCCAGCACAGATACGCAGTATTTT. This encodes CASTTRVPSTDTQYF.

This CDR3 is CASSVGPDDTQYF. CDR3 nucleotides: TGTGCCAGCAGCGTAGGACCTGACGATACGCAGTATTTT. The chain couples TRBV9 to TRBJ2-3; D is unresolved. Germline V gene data show CDR1 as SGDLS and CDR2 as YYNGEE. This CDR3 is built from 13 residues. V was trimmed by 0 bases and J by 6 bases, leaving 8 bases between them.

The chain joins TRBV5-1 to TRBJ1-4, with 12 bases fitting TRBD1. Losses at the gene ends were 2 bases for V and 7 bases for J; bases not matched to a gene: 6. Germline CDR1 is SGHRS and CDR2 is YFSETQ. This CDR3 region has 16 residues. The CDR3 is CASSFGTGGSSEKLFF. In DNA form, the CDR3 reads TGCGCCAGCAGCTTTGGGACAGGGGGCTCTAGTGAAAAACTGTTTTTT. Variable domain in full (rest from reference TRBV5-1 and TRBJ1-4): KAGVTQTPRYLIKTRGQQVTLSCSPISGHRSVSWYQQTPGQGLQFLFEYFSETQRNKGNFPGRFSGRQFSNSRSEMNVSTLELGDSALYLCASSFGTGGSSEKLFFGSGTQLSVL.

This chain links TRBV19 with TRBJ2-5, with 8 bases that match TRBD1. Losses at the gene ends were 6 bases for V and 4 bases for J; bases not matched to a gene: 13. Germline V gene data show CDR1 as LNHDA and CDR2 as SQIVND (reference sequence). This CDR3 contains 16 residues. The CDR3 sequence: CASSGTGRLGGETQYF. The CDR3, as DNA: TGTGCCAGTAGCGGGACAGGTAGGCTCGGTGGAGAGACCCAGTACTTC.

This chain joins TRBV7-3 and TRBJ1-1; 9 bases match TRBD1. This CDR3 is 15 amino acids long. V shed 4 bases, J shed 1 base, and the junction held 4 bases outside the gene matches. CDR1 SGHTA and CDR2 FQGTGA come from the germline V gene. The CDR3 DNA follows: TGTGCCAGCAGCTGGCAGGGACAGGGGAACACTGAAGCTTTCTTT. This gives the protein CASSWQGQGNTEAFF.

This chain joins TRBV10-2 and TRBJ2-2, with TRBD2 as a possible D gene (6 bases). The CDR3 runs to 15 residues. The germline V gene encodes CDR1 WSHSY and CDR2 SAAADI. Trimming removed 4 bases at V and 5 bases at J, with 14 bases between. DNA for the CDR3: TGCGCCAGCAGTGTGGCGGGACGACTTACCGGGGAGCTGTTTTTT. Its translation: CASSVAGRLTGELFF.

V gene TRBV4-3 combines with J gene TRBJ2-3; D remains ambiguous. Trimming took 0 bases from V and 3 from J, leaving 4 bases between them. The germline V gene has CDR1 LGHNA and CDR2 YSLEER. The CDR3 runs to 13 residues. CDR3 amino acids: CASSQEGTDTQYF. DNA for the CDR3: TGCGCCAGCAGCCAAGAAGGGACAGATACGCAGTATTTT.

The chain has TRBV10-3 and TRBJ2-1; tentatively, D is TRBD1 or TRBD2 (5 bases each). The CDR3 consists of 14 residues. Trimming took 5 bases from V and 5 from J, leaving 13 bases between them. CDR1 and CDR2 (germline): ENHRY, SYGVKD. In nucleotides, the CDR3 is TGTGCCATCAGTAGGTCCGGGGCGGACAATGAGCAGTTCTTC. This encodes CAISRSGADNEQFF.

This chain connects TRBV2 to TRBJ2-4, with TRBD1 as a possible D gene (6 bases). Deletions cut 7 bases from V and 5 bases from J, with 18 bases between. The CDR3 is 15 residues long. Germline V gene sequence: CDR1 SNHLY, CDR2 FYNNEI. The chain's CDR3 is CASMGAFGRENIQYF. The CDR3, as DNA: TGTGCCAGCATGGGGGCGTTTGGACGGGAAAACATTCAGTACTTC.

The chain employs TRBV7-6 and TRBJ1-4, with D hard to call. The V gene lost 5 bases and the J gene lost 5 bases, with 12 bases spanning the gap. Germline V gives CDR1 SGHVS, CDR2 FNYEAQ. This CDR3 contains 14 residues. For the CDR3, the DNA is TGTGCCAGCAGCGCATCCGGGATCAATGAAAAACTGTTTTTT. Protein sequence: CASSASGINEKLFF.

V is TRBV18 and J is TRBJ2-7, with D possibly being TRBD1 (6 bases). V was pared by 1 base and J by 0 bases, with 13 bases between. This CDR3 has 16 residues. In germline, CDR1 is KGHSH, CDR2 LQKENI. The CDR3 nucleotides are TGTGCCAGCTCACCACTGCCAGGGGTGAGCTCCTACGAGCAGTACGTC. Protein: CASSPLPGVSSYEQYV.

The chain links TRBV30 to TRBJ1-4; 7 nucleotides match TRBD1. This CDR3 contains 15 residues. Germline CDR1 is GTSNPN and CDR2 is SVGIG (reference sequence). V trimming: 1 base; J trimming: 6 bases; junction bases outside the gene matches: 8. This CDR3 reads CAWSAGGQSYEKLFF. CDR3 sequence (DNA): TGTGCCTGGAGTGCGGGGGGACAGTCATATGAAAAACTGTTTTTT.